This T cell receptor (beta chain) was profiled in a study of control samples from healthy donors and cancer patients. Repertoires were generated with immunoSEQ multiplex PCR, while TCRdb's copy carries only in-frame clones and drops some. The data contain roughly 120,000 clones, around 96% of them singletons. The germline V and J ends were trimmed by 3 bases and 3 bases, with 2 bases remaining between them. From germline, CDR1 is ENHRY and CDR2 SYGVKD. This CDR3 comprises 12 residues. This receptor was identified in a man in his thirties or forties in good health. Specimen: blood. This chain connects TRBV10-3 to TRBJ2-2; D is unclear. CDR3 protein: CAISDYTGELFF. CDR3 coding DNA: TGTGCCATCAGTGACTACACCGGGGAGCTGTTTTTT.